A selection of T cell receptor beta chains follows, all from one sample in a study of T cell repertoires in cytomegalovirus infection. TCRdb independently ran MiXCR on the reads; one entry per CDR3 protein. This table has roughly 630,000 distinct CDR3 sequences, roughly 26% appearing once. Source material: CD8+ T cells from PBMCs. All receptors come from a human donor in good health (CMV status not recorded). Some clones in this sample may be carry-over from other donors' samples. CDR3s include the opening cysteine and the closing phenylalanine or tryptophan.

v_call: TRBV7-9; cdr3_aa: CASSSPLGENTGELFF
v_call: TRBV7-9; cdr3_aa: CASSSTGGITEAFF
v_call: TRBV14; cdr3_aa: CASSGRQGEKLFF
v_call: TRBV12-3/TRBV12-4; cdr3_aa: CASSLDHTEAFF
v_call: TRBV6-2/TRBV6-3; cdr3_aa: CASSYSGQRRAPDTQYF
v_call: TRBV7-6; cdr3_aa: CASSLNSNYGYTF
v_call: TRBV5-6; cdr3_aa: CASSFGTVSSTDTQYF
v_call: TRBV7-2; cdr3_aa: CASSLLLWNQPQHF
v_call: TRBV6-2/TRBV6-3; cdr3_aa: CASRAPRTEAYNSPLHF
v_call: TRBV7-2; cdr3_aa: CANSSGGGAGDEQYF
v_call: TRBV7-2; cdr3_aa: CASSLVAGWALETQYF
v_call: TRBV7-3; cdr3_aa: CASSLRDRTYNEQFF
v_call: TRBV12-3/TRBV12-4; cdr3_aa: CASSSFKGWDEQFF
v_call: TRBV20-1; cdr3_aa: CSARRSNGTDTRYF
v_call: TRBV7-6; cdr3_aa: CASSLTGKLTYEQYF
v_call: TRBV7-9; cdr3_aa: CASSPGGNSPLHF
v_call: TRBV20-1; cdr3_aa: CSASTGADTQYF
v_call: TRBV14; cdr3_aa: CASSQPGQGFYNEQFF
v_call: TRBV4-1; cdr3_aa: CASSPVLGQTNYGYTF
v_call: TRBV28; cdr3_aa: CASSFEVTEPLGANVLTF
v_call: TRBV7-8; cdr3_aa: CASSSPGQGSNQPQHF
v_call: TRBV20-1; cdr3_aa: CSARGPQGRQPQHF
v_call: TRBV20-1; cdr3_aa: CSARVGGPPYNEQFF
v_call: TRBV14; cdr3_aa: CASSQSVSYNEQFF
v_call: TRBV29-1; cdr3_aa: CSVGEGRLNYGYTF
v_call: TRBV19; cdr3_aa: CASSARGQGYLVDGYTF
v_call: TRBV4-1; cdr3_aa: CASSQETPAQAQQFF
v_call: TRBV6-2/TRBV6-3; cdr3_aa: CASSSQIVSYNEQFF
v_call: TRBV27; cdr3_aa: CASREQGAYGYTF
v_call: TRBV9; cdr3_aa: CASSPRTKNTEAFF
v_call: TRBV7-6; cdr3_aa: CASSPKGAHSPLHF
v_call: TRBV28; cdr3_aa: CASSSTASWYTEAFF
v_call: TRBV6-2/TRBV6-3; cdr3_aa: CASSEPHERGPTYEQYF
v_call: TRBV27; cdr3_aa: CASSTRLAGSYEQYF
v_call: TRBV2; cdr3_aa: CASPRGLEAFF
v_call: TRBV15; cdr3_aa: CATSRGTANEKLFF
v_call: TRBV20-1; cdr3_aa: CSARAGTYVEAFF
v_call: TRBV5-4; cdr3_aa: CASSTSPRGSTEAFF
v_call: TRBV20-1; cdr3_aa: CSARGQGQETQYF
v_call: TRBV11-3; cdr3_aa: CASSSGDAKNIQYF
v_call: TRBV14; cdr3_aa: CASSRYGTGSTGELFF
v_call: TRBV6-1; cdr3_aa: CASSEDRPTDTQYF
v_call: TRBV15; cdr3_aa: CATSLRPGTELNIQYF
v_call: TRBV7-8; cdr3_aa: CASSGTTNTEAFF
v_call: TRBV5-1; cdr3_aa: CASSYIQGLNYGYTF
v_call: TRBV28; cdr3_aa: CASKSGRNTGELFF
v_call: TRBV7-9; cdr3_aa: CASSPPTGGKNIQYF
v_call: TRBV7-9; cdr3_aa: CASSGAGGTYEQYF
v_call: TRBV7-9; cdr3_aa: CASEEGRNEQYF
v_call: TRBV7-9; cdr3_aa: CASSTPSSGPRESVDYGYTF
v_call: TRBV6-5; cdr3_aa: CASSPSGDRLKRGYTF
v_call: TRBV29-1; cdr3_aa: CSAGEGTDSPLHF
v_call: TRBV7-9; cdr3_aa: CASSPTTGGYNEQFF
v_call: TRBV4-1; cdr3_aa: CASSQVASDHYGYTF
v_call: TRBV28; cdr3_aa: CASSLWQGDQPQHF
v_call: TRBV5-5; cdr3_aa: CASSFYRELGTDTQYF
v_call: TRBV28; cdr3_aa: CASSLYQGSGNEQFF
v_call: TRBV20-1; cdr3_aa: CSADGGGANEQFF
v_call: TRBV7-8; cdr3_aa: CASGTGSGQPQHF